This TCR beta chain stems from a study of T cell changes during pregnancy in multiple sclerosis. Generated by immunoSEQ multiplex PCR, the TCRdb table keeps only in-frame clones and is missing some. The repertoire consists of fewer than 50,000 clones, with about 91% occurring once and the leading ten covering around 0.35%. The V gene lost 3 bases and the J gene lost 8 bases, with 19 bases spanning the gap. CDR3 size: 15 residues. Germline V lookup: CDR1 SGHTA, CDR2 FQGTGA. The sequence was obtained from a female donor in good health, enrolled as a control in a pregnancy study. Specimen: CD4+ T cells from peripheral blood mononuclear cells, collected in the second trimester of pregnancy. The chain carries TRBV7-3 and TRBJ1-2, with a possible D match to TRBD1 (6 bases). CDR3 amino acids: CASSLDSNFPGGYTF. The CDR3, as DNA: TGTGCCAGCAGCTTGGACAGCAATTTTCCCGGCGGCTACACCTTC.